The rows below give T cell receptor beta chains drawn from one sample of a study of a mutant IDH1 vaccine in newly diagnosed glioma. The method was immunoSEQ multiplex PCR; TCRdb's version includes in-frame clones alone and lacks a portion of them. The sample consists of tens of thousands of clones, 90% to 95% of them appearing once. The antigens these receptors bind are not known. Here the sequenced sample was PBMCs, taken from a glioma patient whose treatment included an IDH1 peptide vaccine. The receptors derive from a woman aged 50 to 60 with glioma. Both conserved end residues are part of each CDR3. The order of the fields is J gene, V gene, clone size, CDR3 protein. Where a row states a size, it is once, few, many or the class of an expanded clone; other rows omit it.

TRBJ2-7	TRBV5-4	NA	CASSLGQANYEQYF
TRBJ2-5	TRBV10-3	NA	CAISDITDQETQYF
TRBJ2-3	TRBV6-5	NA	CASSYTAAKDTQYF
TRBJ1-4	TRBV6-6	NA	CASSPPGSNEKLFF
TRBJ1-2	TRBV5-8	NA	CASSRAGGVEGYTF
TRBJ2-7	TRBV7-9	NA	CASSTSSEQYF
TRBJ2-7	TRBV13	NA	CASSPEGSYEQYF
TRBJ2-7	TRBV27	NA	CASSLIGGEQYF
TRBJ1-4	TRBV5-6	NA	CASSLVATNEKLFF
TRBJ2-3	TRBV7-3	NA	CASSLRLAGTDTQYF
TRBJ2-3	TRBV7-9	NA	CASSLRVRVVDTQYF
TRBJ1-1	TRBV6-1	NA	CASTPSPNTEAFF
TRBJ2-1	TRBV27	NA	CASSLVYLDPPPNEQFF
TRBJ2-2	TRBV7-9	once	CASSLKVASGPSGELFF
TRBJ2-6	TRBV5-1	NA	CASRQTSGANVLTF
TRBJ2-5	TRBV21-1	once	CASSTRGLLKTQYF
TRBJ1-1	TRBV7-2	NA	CASSWRATNTEAFF
TRBJ1-1	TRBV19	NA	CASSMGRSEAFF
TRBJ2-1	TRBV5-4	NA	CASSLAVAGAYNEQFF
TRBJ2-7	TRBV19	NA	CASSPPGPVTYEQYF
TRBJ2-1	TRBV4-2	NA	CASSQVAGVRYEQFF
TRBJ2-3	TRBV7-3	NA	CASSLGQGISSTDTQYF
TRBJ1-1	TRBV5-1	once	CASSRTGLEWNTEAFF
TRBJ1-1	TRBV28	NA	CASSPLMAEAFF
TRBJ1-1	TRBV4-2	NA	CASSQDVGAQNTEAFF
TRBJ2-3	TRBV30	NA	CAWSLGSSADTQYF
TRBJ2-6	TRBV21-1	NA	CASSKDPSGLSSGANVLTF
TRBJ1-1	TRBV12-5	few	CASGDDRGKGAFF
TRBJ2-1	TRBV6-4	NA	CASETGTNYNEQFF
TRBJ2-1	TRBV30	NA	CAWSEINEQFF
TRBJ2-1	TRBV5-6	NA	CASSPEPSGAGGLNEQFF
TRBJ2-2	TRBV7-8	NA	CASSFPLAGGPTGELFF
TRBJ1-1	TRBV6-6	NA	CASSWRDTEAFF
TRBJ1-1	TRBV14	NA	CASSIWGDTEAFF
TRBJ2-7	TRBV11-2	NA	CASSLTGTIYEQYF
TRBJ2-3	TRBV5-1	NA	CASTNGDGAGGADTQYF
TRBJ1-3	TRBV28	NA	CASSLAGRGNTIYF
TRBJ1-1	TRBV19	NA	CASSIGRSGNTEAFF
TRBJ2-6	TRBV28	NA	CASGWGANVLTF
TRBJ1-2	TRBV28	NA	CASSSSNPGQGAGYGYTF
TRBJ2-7	TRBV27	NA	CASRTSYEQYF
TRBJ2-1	TRBV10-2	NA	CASISSSGRRVAYNEQFF
TRBJ1-2	TRBV6-1	NA	CASSEVDRGYGYTF
TRBJ2-3	TRBV5-1	NA	CASSWGLQRVTDTQYF
TRBJ2-7	TRBV5-1	NA	CASNAPDRGYEQYF
TRBJ2-3	TRBV18	NA	CASSTDLAGTQYF